Included here is one T cell receptor (beta chain) sequence, with context. Antigen specificity is unknown. It was with 60 Vbeta and 13 Jbeta primers that the PCR ran. The method was immunoSEQ multiplex PCR; TCRdb's version includes in-frame clones alone and lacks a portion of them. The sample has roughly 100,000 clones, roughly 79% seen once. Germline CDR1 is SQVTM and CDR2 is ANQGSEA. The CDR3 sequence is 14 residues long. With 6 bases clipped from V and 1 base from J, the junction kept 8 bases outside the gene matches. This specimen comes from a study of cytomegalovirus exposure and HLA in healthy donors. General study findings and limits: The authors later found TCR association rates varying by HLA locus, with DRB1 most and HLA-C fewest. Altogether, 150 to 200 TCR beta chains were recorded as cytomegalovirus-associated. It was reportedly the case that the classifier diagnosed cytomegalovirus status with high specificity and sensitivity. Analysis was carried out at a later point, and it linked a missense DCLRE1C variant to TCR beta V- and J-gene trimming.

The chain uses TRBV29-1 and TRBJ1-2; 7 bases fit TRBD1. The TCR was taken from a man aged 50 to 59 in good health and CMV-seropositive. The sample taken for sequencing was PBMCs. CDR3 DNA sequence: TGCAGCGTGGCGACAGGGTCGCGTAACTATGGCTACACCTTC. This sequence encodes CSVATGSRNYGYTF.